Listed here are 26 T cell receptor beta chains from one sample, sequenced in a study of cytomegalovirus exposure and HLA in healthy donors. The PCR had 60 Vbeta and 13 Jbeta primers. Produced via immunoSEQ multiplex PCR; TCRdb's table is partial and in-frame only. The sample includes approximately 150,000 clones, around 78% of them seen just once. Sequencing was done on a sample of PBMCs. Receptors were obtained from a woman aged 18-29 years in good health and CMV-seronegative.

This chain joins TRBV11-2 and TRBJ2-5, with TRBD1 matching over 8 bases. The J call may be in error: the DNA end matches TRBJ2-7 better. Germline values: CDR1 SGHAT, CDR2 FQNNGV. The CDR3 runs 15 residues. CDR3 sequence (DNA): TGTGCCAGCAGTCAAAGGACAGGGACCGAATACGAGCAGTACTTC. It is translated as CASSQRTGTEYEQYF.

This clone was observed once. CDR3 coding DNA: TGTGCCAGCTCACCGAGCGGCGGAGCGCAGTTCTTC. Its protein is CASSPSGGAQFF. The chain recombines TRBV18 with TRBJ2-1; perhaps TRBD2 as D (5 bases). There are 12 residues in the CDR3. V lost 3 bases to trimming and J lost 12 bases, with 12 bases between them. Germline V gives CDR1 KGHSH, CDR2 LQKENI.

The genes are TRBV6-5 and TRBJ1-1; no clear D. With 6 bases removed from V and 7 bases from J, the gap between germline ends came to 12 bases. Germline-derived CDR1 and CDR2 are MNHEY and SVGAGI. This CDR3 spans 12 amino acids. CDR3 nucleotide sequence: TGTGCCAGCAGGAACAGTGAAAATGAAGCTTTCTTT. Protein sequence: CASRNSENEAFF.

This chain links TRBV7-9 with TRBJ1-1, with D perhaps matching TRBD1 (6 bases). The germline CDR1 and CDR2 sequences are SEHNR and FQNEAQ (reference sequence). V lost 1 base, J lost 5 bases, and 11 bases lay in between. CDR3 length equals 14 residues. CDR3 residues: CASSLEAGATEAFF. Here the CDR3 DNA reads TGTGCCAGCAGCTTAGAGGCAGGGGCAACTGAAGCTTTCTTT.

The rearrangement links TRBV29-1 to TRBJ2-5, with 8 bases fitting TRBD1. The germline CDR1 and CDR2 sequences are SQVTM and ANQGSEA. Trimming at V came to 0 bases and at J to 4 bases, leaving 7 bases not matched to a gene. This CDR3 is built from 15 residues. The CDR3 region has the DNA TGCAGCGTTGAAGACGGACAGGGATCCTTAGAGACCCAGTACTTC. Amino acid sequence: CSVEDGQGSLETQYF.

J is TRBJ2-5 and V is TRBV6-6; D remains unclear. V lost 8 bases and J 4 bases, leaving 11 bases between the germline ends. Germline assignment: CDR1 MNHNY and CDR2 SVGAGI (reference sequence). The CDR3 contains 12 residues. The CDR3 spells CASSEAPETQYF. The CDR3 DNA reads as TGTGCCAGCTCTGAGGCCCCAGAGACCCAGTACTTC.

V usage is TRBV28 and J usage is TRBJ1-1; no reliable D call. Trimming removed 3 bases at V and 4 bases at J, with 12 bases between. The CDR3 consists of 14 residues. Germline-derived CDR1 and CDR2 are MDHEN and SYDVKM. CDR3 sequence: CASSLRALGTEAFF. The DNA for the CDR3 is TGTGCCAGCAGTTTGAGGGCCTTGGGCACTGAAGCTTTCTTT. Full variable domain (missing parts from reference TRBV28 and TRBJ1-1): DVKVTQSSRYLVKRTGEKVFLECVQDMDHENMFWYRQDPGLGLRLIYFSYDVKMKEKGDIPEGYSVSREKKERFSLILESASTNQTSMYLCASSLRALGTEAFFGQGTRLTVV.

The gene calls are TRBV7-2 and TRBJ2-7, with TRBD1 matching over 9 bases. Trimming at V came to 6 bases and at J to 2 bases, leaving 8 bases not matched to a gene. CDR1 SGHTA and CDR2 FQGNSA come from the germline V gene. This CDR3 comprises 15 residues. CDR3 in amino acids: CASSRQGDHPYEQYF. In DNA, the CDR3 is TGTGCCAGCAGTCGACAGGGGGACCATCCCTACGAGCAGTACTTC.

This chain links TRBV5-1 with TRBJ2-2, with D possibly being TRBD1 (5 bases). This CDR3 comprises 16 residues. V was trimmed by 2 bases and J by 4 bases, leaving 15 bases between them. Germline V gene data show CDR1 as SGHRS and CDR2 as YFSETQ. CDR3 protein: CASSFTGVGVTGELFF. In DNA, the CDR3 is TGCGCCAGCAGCTTCACAGGCGTCGGAGTCACCGGGGAGCTGTTTTTT.

The V gene is TRBV5-4, the J gene TRBJ1-6; the D is unclear. CDR1 is SGHNT, CDR2 YYREEE, per germline (reference sequence). The CDR3 covers 14 residues. V lost 0 bases and J 5 bases, leaving 6 bases between the germline ends. CDR3 amino acids: CASSLAGNNSPLHF. CDR3 nucleotide sequence: TGTGCCAGCAGCTTGGCCGGTAATAATTCACCCCTCCACTTT.

The chain couples TRBV28 to TRBJ2-7; 8 positions match TRBD2. CDR3 length: 14 residues. Germline CDR1 is MDHEN and CDR2 is SYDVKM. The V and J ends lost 5 bases and 5 bases, in that order; junction bases with no gene match: 8. This CDR3 reads CASSGLSGVNEQYF. The CDR3 DNA reads as TGTGCCAGCAGTGGACTTAGCGGGGTCAACGAGCAGTACTTC.

The chain has TRBV5-1 and TRBJ2-1, with D possibly TRBD2 on 7 matching bases. The CDR3 runs 16 residues. Germline loops: CDR1 SGHRS, CDR2 YFSETQ. The V end was cut by 3 bases, the J end by 6 bases, with 19 bases between. The CDR3 loop is CASSSEPRGAGNEQFF. The CDR3 coding sequence is TGCGCCAGCAGCTCTGAACCACGGGGGGCCGGCAATGAGCAGTTCTTC.

The gene calls are TRBV7-2 and TRBJ2-2, with D possibly TRBD2 on 6 matching bases. Germline V CDR1 and CDR2: SGHTA, FQGNSA. Between the trimmed V and J ends, which lost 7 bases and 2 bases, there was a span of 11 bases. The CDR3 runs to 14 residues. DNA of the CDR3: TGTGCCAGCAAAGGGACTTTAAACACCGGGGAGCTGTTTTTT. Encoded protein: CASKGTLNTGELFF.

This clone was seen once. The chain combines TRBV14 with TRBJ1-2, with a tentative D call TRBD1 (5 bases). The germline CDR1 and CDR2 sequences are SGHDN and FVKESK. Trimming left V 6 bases short and J 4 bases short, with 18 bases between. The CDR3 totals 15 residues. The CDR3 DNA is TGTGCCAGCAGTCGGGGCGGGGATGCGCGCTATGGCTACACCTTC. It is translated as CASSRGGDARYGYTF.

Written as DNA, the CDR3 is TGCAGCGTTGGGGGCTCGCTCAATCAGCCCCAGCATTTT. It translates to CSVGGSLNQPQHF. The chain links TRBV29-1 to TRBJ1-5, with TRBD1 as a possible D gene (5 bases). V lost 4 bases and J 3 bases, leaving 10 bases between the germline ends. The CDR3 has 13 amino acids. Germline V gene sequence: CDR1 SQVTM, CDR2 ANQGSEA.

The rearrangement uses TRBV9 and TRBJ2-1; D is possibly TRBD1 (5 bases). This CDR3 has 11 amino acids. CDR1 is SGDLS and CDR2 is YYNGEE in the germline V gene. Trimming cost V 3 bases and J 9 bases, with 7 bases left between them. CDR3 protein: CASSDTGEQFF. CDR3 DNA: TGTGCCAGCAGCGACACAGGTGAGCAGTTCTTC.

The CDR3 sequence is CASLRARDRSYEQYF. CDR3 coding DNA: TGTGCCAGCCTCCGGGCCCGGGACAGGTCCTACGAGCAGTACTTC. The rearrangement joins TRBV2 to TRBJ2-7; 8 nucleotides match TRBD1. CDR3 length: 15 amino acids. Germline loops: CDR1 SNHLY, CDR2 FYNNEI. The V and J ends lost 8 bases and 1 base, in that order; junction bases with no gene match: 10.

This sequence joins TRBV9 and TRBJ2-2, with D possibly matching TRBD2 (6 bases). Per germline, CDR1 SGDLS and CDR2 YYNGEE. The CDR3 runs 15 residues. Trimming pared 0 bases from V and 5 bases from J, leaving 11 bases between. CDR3 nucleotides: TGTGCCAGCAGCGTAGAGGCGGGACGAACCGGGGAGCTGTTTTTT. It yields the protein CASSVEAGRTGELFF.

A few counts support this clone. The chain joins TRBV5-6 to TRBJ2-5, with TRBD1 matching 7 bases. The CDR3 sequence is 13 residues long. V lost 4 bases to trimming and J lost 3 bases; unmatched junction nucleotides: 3. From germline, CDR1 is SGHDT and CDR2 YYEEEE. For the CDR3, the DNA is TGTGCCAGCAGCCGCGGACAGGAAGAGACCCAGTACTTC. It yields the protein CASSRGQEETQYF.

The chain uses TRBV5-1 and TRBJ2-5, with 9 bases lining up with TRBD1. This CDR3 comprises 16 residues. Trimming at V came to 0 bases and at J to 4 bases, leaving 7 bases not matched to a gene. CDR1 and CDR2 from the germline V gene are SGHRS and YFSETQ. CDR3 DNA sequence: TGCGCCAGCAGCTTGGAGGGACAGGGTTTGGGAGAGACCCAGTACTTC. Translating it yields CASSLEGQGLGETQYF.

The chain recombines TRBV6-1 with TRBJ2-3, with 9 bases matching TRBD1. CDR1 and CDR2 from the germline V gene are MNHNS and SASEGT. The CDR3 is 15 amino acids. The V gene end was trimmed by 3 bases and the J gene end by 2 bases; junction bases not matched to a gene: 3. The DNA of the CDR3 is TGTGCCAGCAGTGACGGGGACAGGGACACAGATACGCAGTATTTT. Its translation is CASSDGDRDTDTQYF.

This chain joins TRBV25-1 and TRBJ1-5; D not resolved. This CDR3 has 14 residues. Trimming shortened V by 5 bases and J by 0 bases, and 8 bases separated the two germline ends. Germline assignment: CDR1 MGHDK and CDR2 SYGVNS. DNA of the CDR3: TGTGCCAGCAGTTTCGGTTATAGCAATCAGCCCCAGCATTTT. Its translation: CASSFGYSNQPQHF.

The rearrangement uses TRBV7-9 and TRBJ2-1; TRBD2 agrees at 13 bases. Trimming at V came to 10 bases and at J to 4 bases, leaving 7 bases not matched to a gene. Germline V gene data show CDR1 as SEHNR and CDR2 as FQNEAQ (reference sequence). This CDR3 has 15 residues. The CDR3 DNA follows: TGTGCCACCTCAACTAGCGGGGGGGATTACAATGAGCAGTTCTTC. It specifies CATSTSGGDYNEQFF.

The chain links TRBV7-2 to TRBJ2-1; 7 bases map to TRBD1. Trimming at V came to 1 base and at J to 6 bases, leaving 6 bases not matched to a gene. Per the germline V gene, CDR1 is SGHTA and CDR2 is FQGNSA. The CDR3 consists of 15 residues. The CDR3 sequence: CASSLDRGRANEQFF. The CDR3 bases are TGTGCCAGCAGCTTAGATAGGGGGCGAGCCAATGAGCAGTTCTTC.

This clone was seen only a few times. The chain employs TRBV11-2 and TRBJ1-1; tentative D call: TRBD1 (5 bases). Germline loops: CDR1 SGHAT, CDR2 FQNNGV. The CDR3 contains 14 residues. The germline V and J ends were trimmed by 5 bases and 7 bases, with 17 bases remaining between them. CDR3 in amino acids: CASSLLRGVGEAFF. DNA for the CDR3: TGTGCCAGCAGCCTATTGCGGGGGGTGGGTGAAGCTTTCTTT.

This chain connects TRBV19 to TRBJ1-1; TRBD1 matches at 9 bases. The CDR3 is made up of 16 amino acids. The germline CDR1 and CDR2 sequences are LNHDA and SQIVND (reference sequence). J lost 1 base, V lost 9 bases, and 12 bases had no gene match. As DNA, the CDR3 is TGTGCCAGCTCGCCGGCGGGACAGGGACAGAACACTGAAGCTTTCTTT. This encodes CASSPAGQGQNTEAFF.